This entry lists 19 T cell receptor beta chains sequenced from one sample in a study of a mutant IDH1 vaccine in newly diagnosed glioma. Clones were read by immunoSEQ multiplex PCR, and TCRdb kept only the in-frame ones, dropping some. The sample yields about 64,000 clones, 84% seen once. No antigens are known for them. Time point noted: week 11, during vaccination. Vaccinated patients received 300 ug of mutant IDH1 20-mer peptide per dose, with topical imiquimod. The sequences come from PBMCs, collected from a glioma patient whose treatment included an IDH1 peptide vaccine. All receptors come from a woman aged 45-65 years with glioma.

This rearrangement joins TRBV7-9 to TRBJ1-2; D is unclear. The CDR3 sequence is 13 residues long. The germline gives CDR1 SEHNR, CDR2 FQNEAQ (reference sequence). Trimming removed 5 bases from V and 4 bases from J, with 11 bases in between. The CDR3 region has the DNA TGTGCCAGCAGCCGTGACGTCGCCTATGGCTACACCTTC. Translation gives CASSRDVAYGYTF.

The V call is TRBV5-1, the J call TRBJ2-1; 7 bases are shared with TRBD1. The trim removed 3 bases at V and 4 bases at J, leaving 7 bases unmatched. CDR1 is SGHRS and CDR2 is YFSETQ in the germline V gene. The CDR3 is 15 residues long. The CDR3 bases are TGCGCCAGCAGCTCGGGGACAGTGACTTACAATGAGCAGTTCTTC. Its protein is CASSSGTVTYNEQFF.

The V and J genes are TRBV30 and TRBJ1-6, with D unclear. The CDR3 has 13 residues. The ends were cut back, 5 bases at V and 4 bases at J, with 9 bases in the middle. Germline V gene sequence: CDR1 GTSNPN, CDR2 SVGIG (reference sequence). The CDR3 spells CAWVAQYNSPLHF. The CDR3 DNA is TGTGCCTGGGTTGCGCAGTATAATTCACCCCTCCACTTT.

The gene calls are TRBV15 and TRBJ1-3, with 9 bases fitting TRBD1. Germline V gene lookup returns CDR1 LNHNV and CDR2 YYDKDF (reference sequence). V lost 5 bases to trimming and J lost 3 bases; unmatched junction nucleotides: 5. The CDR3 runs 15 residues. The CDR3 loop is CATSRDRANGNTIYF. The CDR3 nucleotides are TGTGCCACCAGCCGGGACAGGGCTAATGGAAACACCATATATTTT.

This chain uses TRBV7-8 with TRBJ1-2; D might be TRBD1 (5 bases). This CDR3 region has 16 residues. Trimming pared 1 base from V and 2 bases from J, leaving 14 bases between. In germline, CDR1 is SGHVS, CDR2 FQNEAQ. The DNA for the CDR3 is TGTGCCAGCAGCTTAGTGGTCCCACAGGACAACTATGGCTACACCTTC. Its translation is CASSLVVPQDNYGYTF.

The rearrangement links TRBV27 to TRBJ1-4, with D possibly being TRBD1 (5 bases). CDR3 length: 14 amino acids. The germline V gene encodes CDR1 MNHEY and CDR2 SMNVEV (reference sequence). Trimming removed 6 bases from V and 5 bases from J, with 13 bases in between. The CDR3 DNA reads TGTGCCAGCAGCAGACCTGGGGGGAATGAAAAACTGTTTTTT. This encodes CASSRPGGNEKLFF.

The chain couples TRBV5-6 to TRBJ1-2; D remains ambiguous. Germline V CDR1 and CDR2: SGHDT, YYEEEE. This CDR3 spans 13 amino acids. V gave up 4 bases and J gave up 2 bases, with 9 bases separating them. The CDR3 bases are TGTGCCAGCAGCCGGGTAGAGAACTATGGCTACACCTTC. It codes for CASSRVENYGYTF.

This chain joins TRBV27 and TRBJ1-6; TRBD1 is a possible D gene (5 bases). Trimming stripped 2 bases from V and 8 bases from J, with 7 bases between. Germline V gene sequence: CDR1 MNHEY, CDR2 SMNVEV (reference sequence). The CDR3 totals 13 residues. The CDR3 reads CASSLQGHSPLHF. The DNA for the CDR3 is TGTGCCAGCAGTTTACAGGGTCATTCACCCCTCCACTTT.

The V gene is TRBV19, the J gene TRBJ1-6; TRBD1 agrees at 9 bases. CDR3 length: 16 residues. Germline CDR1 is LNHDA and CDR2 is SQIVND (reference sequence). Trimming at V came to 7 bases and at J to 5 bases, leaving 9 bases not matched to a gene. This chain's CDR3 is CASKGGQGLHNSPLHF. The CDR3 DNA is TGTGCCAGTAAGGGAGGACAGGGGCTTCATAATTCACCCCTCCACTTT.

The rearrangement uses TRBV10-1 and TRBJ2-7; 10 nucleotides align to TRBD1. Trimming cost V 5 bases and J 2 bases; bases outside gene matches: 6. Germline V lookup: CDR1 WNHNN, CDR2 SYGVQD (reference sequence). This CDR3 has 15 amino acids. The DNA of the CDR3 is TGCGCCAGCAGTCAGGGGACAGGGGCTACCTACGAGCAGTACTTC. It yields the protein CASSQGTGATYEQYF.

This chain connects TRBV5-1 to TRBJ2-3; 8 nucleotides agree with TRBD2. The ends lost 4 bases at V and 3 bases at J; junction bases unmatched: 1. Per the germline V gene, CDR1 is SGHRS and CDR2 is YFSETQ. The CDR3 sequence is 13 residues long. Here the CDR3 DNA reads TGCGCCAGCAGCCCTAGCGGGACAGATACGCAGTATTTT. This gives the protein CASSPSGTDTQYF.

The V and J genes are TRBV6-5 and TRBJ1-1; D is possibly TRBD1 (5 bases). From germline, CDR1 is MNHEY and CDR2 SVGAGI. This CDR3 spans 13 amino acids. V dropped 7 bases and J dropped 5 bases, with 14 bases sitting between them. CDR3 protein: CASNLRGMTEAFF. CDR3 DNA: TGTGCCAGCAATCTGCGGGGGATGACTGAAGCTTTCTTT.

This rearrangement joins TRBV6-1 to TRBJ2-2; no clear D. The V end was cut by 4 bases, the J end by 1 base, with 13 bases between. The CDR3 extends over 16 amino acids. Germline V gene lookup returns CDR1 MNHNS and CDR2 SASEGT. In DNA, the CDR3 is TGTGCCAGCAGTGTCAAACCGGTCCGGAACACCGGGGAGCTGTTTTTT. Its translation is CASSVKPVRNTGELFF.

The V and J genes are TRBV7-6 and TRBJ1-2; TRBD1 agrees at 11 bases. The CDR3 is 16 residues long. The germline gives CDR1 SGHVS, CDR2 FNYEAQ. The J segment lost 8 bases and the V segment lost 1 base, leaving 9 bases of the junction unmatched. DNA of the CDR3: TGTGCCAGCAGCTTAGGTAGTATGGACAGGGGGCTCGGCTACACCTTC. Protein: CASSLGSMDRGLGYTF.

Written as DNA, the CDR3 is TGCGCCAGCAGTAAGACAGGGGTCTACAATGAGCAGTTCTTC. It is translated as CASSKTGVYNEQFF. The chain has TRBV5-1 and TRBJ2-1; 8 nucleotides line up with TRBD1. The length of the CDR3 is 14 residues. From germline, CDR1 is SGHRS and CDR2 YFSETQ. V lost 5 bases and J lost 3; bases outside the gene matches: 4.

This clone occurred a few times. The chain combines TRBV6-5 with TRBJ1-1; D is possibly TRBD1 (5 bases). Trimming cost V 7 bases and J 4 bases, with 13 bases left between them. The CDR3 length is 13 residues. The germline CDR1 and CDR2 sequences are MNHEY and SVGAGI. The CDR3 protein is CASNRAGSTEAFF. In DNA, the CDR3 is TGTGCCAGCAATCGGGCAGGGTCCACTGAAGCTTTCTTT.

The chain employs TRBV9 and TRBJ2-1; 14 nucleotides line up with TRBD2. Germline V gives CDR1 SGDLS, CDR2 YYNGEE. CDR3 size: 16 residues. Losses at the gene ends were 3 bases for V and 6 bases for J; bases not matched to a gene: 5. CDR3 in amino acids: CASSARLAGGPNEQFF. The CDR3 region has the DNA TGTGCCAGCAGCGCCCGACTAGCGGGGGGGCCCAATGAGCAGTTCTTC.

This clone was seen only a few times. The CDR3 DNA follows: TGTGCCCAGAGCCGGGGTCCTGAAAAACTGTTTTTT. This encodes CAQSRGPEKLFF. This chain connects TRBV30 to TRBJ1-4; unclear D gene. The CDR3 has 12 residues. Trimming removed 8 bases from V and 7 bases from J, with 14 bases in between. Germline V gene data show CDR1 as GTSNPN and CDR2 as SVGIG (reference sequence). Based on the CDR3 plus reference TRBV30 and TRBJ1-4, the full variable domain is SQTIHQWPATLVQPVGSPLSLECTVEGTSNPNLYWYRQAAGRGLQLLFYSVGIGQISSEVPQNLSASRPQDRQFILSSKKLLLSDSGFYLCAQSRGPEKLFFGSGTQLSVL.

J is TRBJ2-5 and V is TRBV27, with 9 positions matching TRBD2. This CDR3 region has 13 residues. V gave up 6 bases and J gave up 3 bases; unmatched junction bases: 2. The germline CDR1 and CDR2 sequences are MNHEY and SMNVEV (reference sequence). The CDR3 region has the DNA TGTGCCAGCAGACTAGCGGGTAAAGAGACCCAGTACTTC. The encoded protein is CASRLAGKETQYF.